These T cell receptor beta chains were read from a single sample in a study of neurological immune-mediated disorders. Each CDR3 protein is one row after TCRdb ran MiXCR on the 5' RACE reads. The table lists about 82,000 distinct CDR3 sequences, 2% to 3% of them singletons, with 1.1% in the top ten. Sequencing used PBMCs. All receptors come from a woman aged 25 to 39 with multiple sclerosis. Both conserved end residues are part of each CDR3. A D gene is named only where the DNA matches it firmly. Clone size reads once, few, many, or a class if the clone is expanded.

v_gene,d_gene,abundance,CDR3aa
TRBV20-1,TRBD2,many,CSATGTSGSYEQYF
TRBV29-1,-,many,CSVVGTGHTEAFF
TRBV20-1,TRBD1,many,CSAPRDRGQETQYF
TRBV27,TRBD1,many,CASSRGDRRNQPQHF
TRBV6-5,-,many,CASSSYSGYQPQHF
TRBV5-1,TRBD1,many,CATKPRDRMNTEAFF
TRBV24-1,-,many,CATSDSGTVQETQYF
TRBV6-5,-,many,CASSYSSGSEAFF
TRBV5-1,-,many,CASSAQQGVADTQYF
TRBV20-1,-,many,CSAREPGRAVVGETQYF
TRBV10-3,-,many,CAISEGQGRANEQFF
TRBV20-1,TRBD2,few,CSARLIAGGPQETQYF
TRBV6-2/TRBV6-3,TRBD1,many,CASSLQGARNGDTQYF
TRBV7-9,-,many,CASSLWVAGTGTEAFF
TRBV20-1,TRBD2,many,CSARDQAGGPHLTDTQYF
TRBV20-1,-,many,CSARSGQNYGYTF
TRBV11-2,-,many,CASSFIRNEKLFF
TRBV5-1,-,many,CASSLAAAPSSYEQYF
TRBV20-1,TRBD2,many,CSARSLAGGFTDTQYF
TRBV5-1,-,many,CASSLRGSADTQYF
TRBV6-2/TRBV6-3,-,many,CASVIRGDGQPQHF
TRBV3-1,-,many,CASSQGVMRGEQYF
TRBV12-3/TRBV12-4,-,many,CASSLGTVYEQYF
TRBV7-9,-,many,CASSRIGFDYGYTF
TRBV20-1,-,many,CSAWGPPAQVRGGDTEAFF
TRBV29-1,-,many,CSVEVESDTQYF
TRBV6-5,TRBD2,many,CASSSLGLASNEQFF
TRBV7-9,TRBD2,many,CASRPGLALEGKETQYF
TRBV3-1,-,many,CASSPLSATEYTGELFF
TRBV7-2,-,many,CASSFEGYNEQFF
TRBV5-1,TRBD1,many,CASSLAGQGFYEQYF
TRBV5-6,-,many,CASSGILEPNYGYTF